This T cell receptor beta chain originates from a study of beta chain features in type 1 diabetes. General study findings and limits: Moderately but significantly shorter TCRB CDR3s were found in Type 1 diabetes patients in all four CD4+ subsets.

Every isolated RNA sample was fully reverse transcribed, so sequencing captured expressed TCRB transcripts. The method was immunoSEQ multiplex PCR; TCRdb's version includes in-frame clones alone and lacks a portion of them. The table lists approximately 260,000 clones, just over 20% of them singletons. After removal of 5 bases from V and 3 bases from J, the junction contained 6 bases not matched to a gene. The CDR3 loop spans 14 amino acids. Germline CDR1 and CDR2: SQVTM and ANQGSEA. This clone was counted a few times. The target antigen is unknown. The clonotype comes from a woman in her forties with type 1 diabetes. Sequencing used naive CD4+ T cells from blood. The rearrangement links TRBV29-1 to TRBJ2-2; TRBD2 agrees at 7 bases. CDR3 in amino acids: CSVRLAVDTGELFF. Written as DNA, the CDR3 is TGCAGCGTTCGTCTAGCGGTGGACACCGGGGAGCTGTTTTTT.